The 20 T cell receptor beta chains below all came from one sample that was sequenced in a study of blood T cell repertoires in COVID-19. TCRdb's table, derived via immunoSEQ multiplex PCR, lists solely in-frame clones and lacks some. This table holds some 200,000 clones, around 83% found once. Sample: peripheral blood. The receptors were sampled from a woman aged 40 to 49 with acute or convalescent COVID-19.

The V gene is TRBV11-2, the J gene TRBJ2-5; D is perhaps TRBD1 (6 bases). The V end was cut by 0 bases, the J end by 5 bases, with 16 bases between. Germline CDR1 SGHAT, CDR2 FQNNGV. The CDR3 consists of 16 residues. This CDR3 reads CASSLDHRAYRETQYF. The CDR3 DNA reads as TGTGCCAGCAGCTTAGATCACAGGGCTTATAGGGAGACCCAGTACTTC.

This chain connects TRBV7-9 to TRBJ1-1, with D tentatively TRBD1 (6 bases). Germline loops: CDR1 SEHNR, CDR2 FQNEAQ (reference sequence). Between the trimmed V and J ends, which lost 5 bases and 2 bases, there was a span of 18 bases. This CDR3 comprises 16 residues. The CDR3 bases are TGTGCCAGCAGCCTCCCCCGTGGGGGCGGCAACACTGAAGCTTTCTTT. Translated, it gives CASSLPRGGGNTEAFF.

This clone has ten or more counts. This sequence joins TRBV3-1 (or the pseudogene TRBV3-2) and TRBJ1-6; D possibly corresponds to TRBD1 (6 bases). Germline assignment: CDR1 LGHDT and CDR2 YNNKEL (reference sequence). There are 15 residues in the CDR3. V dropped 7 bases and J dropped 8 bases, with 18 bases sitting between them. As DNA, the CDR3 is TGTGCCAGCAAAGTTACAGGGACGGGGTATTCACCCCTCCACTTT. Its translation: CASKVTGTGYSPLHF.

V usage is TRBV5-6 and J usage is TRBJ1-4; D perhaps matches TRBD1 (6 bases). This CDR3 contains 14 residues. Germline V gene lookup returns CDR1 SGHDT and CDR2 YYEEEE. V lost 0 bases to trimming and J lost 10 bases, with 13 bases between them. The CDR3: CASSLGTVFGKLFF. CDR3 in DNA: TGTGCCAGCAGCTTGGGGACAGTTTTTGGAAAACTGTTTTTT.

The chain is built from TRBV2 and TRBJ2-6, with a weak D call TRBD2 (6 bases). Germline CDR1 reads SNHLY; CDR2 reads FYNNEI. This CDR3 region has 17 residues. Trimming removed 5 bases from V and 2 bases from J, with 16 bases in between. The CDR3, as DNA: TGTGCCAGCAGTCGGATCTTAGGAGGGGCTGGGGCCAACGTCCTGACTTTC. It is translated as CASSRILGGAGANVLTF.

V gene TRBV7-9 combines with J gene TRBJ2-7; a weak D match, TRBD1 (6 bases). Germline V CDR1 and CDR2: SEHNR, FQNEAQ (reference sequence). V was clipped by 4 bases and J by 3 bases, with 13 bases between them. This CDR3 spans 14 amino acids. The CDR3 sequence: CASSSRTGNYEQYF. The CDR3 DNA is TGTGCCAGCAGCTCCCGCACAGGGAACTACGAGCAGTACTTC. Drawing the rest from reference TRBV7-9 and TRBJ2-7, the complete variable domain is DTGVSQNPRHKITKRGQNVTFRCDPISEHNRLYWYRQTLGQGPEFLTYFQNEAQLEKSRLLSDRFSAERPKGSFSTLEIQRTEQGDSAMYLCASSSRTGNYEQYFGPGTRLTVT.

The chain has TRBV5-1 and TRBJ1-5, with 7 bases lining up with TRBD1. The germline CDR1 and CDR2 sequences are SGHRS and YFSETQ. V was clipped by 6 bases and J by 6 bases; unmatched bases: 15. The CDR3 consists of 16 residues. In DNA, the CDR3 is TGCGCCAGCAACGACAGGGTGGGGGCCCCGGGTCAGCCCCAGCATTTT. Its translation is CASNDRVGAPGQPQHF.

The V and J genes are TRBV6-8 and TRBJ1-1, with 10 nucleotides matching TRBD1. This CDR3 has 14 residues. The V segment lost 4 bases and the J segment 7 bases; nucleotides outside the gene matches: 6. Germline CDR1 and CDR2: MNHGY and SAAAGT. CDR3 DNA sequence: TGTGCCAGCAGTTCGACAGGGGGCAACCGTGAAGCTTTCTTT. It specifies CASSSTGGNREAFF.

This chain's CDR3 is CASSEYLPGNQPQHF. In DNA, the CDR3 is TGTGCCAGCAGTGAATATCTGCCGGGTAATCAGCCCCAGCATTTT. V is TRBV2 and J is TRBJ1-5; D unclear. Germline CDR1 reads SNHLY; CDR2 reads FYNNEI. Trimming took 2 bases from V and 4 from J, leaving 12 bases between them. CDR3 length: 15 residues.

V and J are TRBV28 and TRBJ1-4, with 9 bases matching TRBD1. The CDR3 runs to 17 residues. The V gene's germline CDR1 is MDHEN and CDR2 SYDVKM. The junction had 17 bases not matched to a gene; V was cut back by 5 bases and J by 10 bases. This CDR3 is CASSQRQGETTWAKLFF. The CDR3 nucleotides are TGTGCCAGCAGTCAAAGACAGGGGGAAACAACATGGGCAAAACTGTTTTTT. The complete variable domain, with remaining parts taken from reference TRBV28 and TRBJ1-4, reads DVKVTQSSRYLVKRTGEKVFLECVQDMDHENMFWYRQDPGLGLRLIYFSYDVKMKEKGDIPEGYSVSREKKERFSLILESASTNQTSMYLCASSQRQGETTWAKLFFGSGTQLSVL.

This clone turned up a few times. This chain uses TRBV9 with TRBJ2-3, with D perhaps TRBD2 (5 bases). Looked up from germline, CDR1 is SGDLS and CDR2 is YYNGEE. The CDR3 extends over 16 amino acids. V was cut by 0 bases and J by 3 bases, with 14 bases left in between. In DNA, the CDR3 is TGTGCCAGCAGCGTAGATATGGGGAGTAGTACAGATACGCAGTATTTT. Residues: CASSVDMGSSTDTQYF.

This chain joins TRBV15 and TRBJ1-5, with a possible D match to TRBD1 (6 bases). This CDR3 is 15 amino acids long. The germline V gene has CDR1 LNHNV and CDR2 YYDKDF (reference sequence). V was pared by 5 bases and J by 6 bases, with 17 bases between. The CDR3 spells CATSDETGPTQPQHF. For the CDR3, the DNA is TGTGCCACCAGCGACGAGACAGGTCCTACTCAGCCCCAGCATTTT.

About this clone: A junction end diverges from the germline sequence, so it may reflect a read error. V usage is TRBV28 and J usage is TRBJ2-2; TRBD2 aligns across 7 bases. The CDR3 sequence is 16 residues long. The germline V gene encodes CDR1 MDHEN and CDR2 SYDVKM. CDR3 in amino acids: CASSFWGGTNPGELFF. In DNA, the CDR3 is TGTGCCAGCAGTTTCTGGGGGGGGACGAACCCCGGGGAGCTGTTTTTT.

This rearrangement joins TRBV6-6 to TRBJ1-5, with D hard to call. V was pared by 5 bases and J by 4 bases, with 9 bases between. Germline-derived CDR1 and CDR2 are MNHNY and SVGAGI (reference sequence). The CDR3 consists of 13 residues. In DNA, the CDR3 is TGTGCCAGCAGTCACAGCAGTAATCAGCCCCAGCATTTT. This encodes CASSHSSNQPQHF.

This clone has more than one count but fewer than ten. This sequence joins TRBV28 and TRBJ1-1, with 7 bases that match TRBD1. Looked up from germline, CDR1 is MDHEN and CDR2 is SYDVKM. V was pared by 5 bases and J by 8 bases, with 8 bases of the junction left unmatched. The CDR3 covers 13 residues. CDR3 sequence (DNA): TGTGCCAGCAGTCCATCTACAGGGGACGAAGCTTTCTTT. This sequence encodes CASSPSTGDEAFF.

This clone has just one count. The chain uses TRBV18 and TRBJ2-2, with a tentative D call TRBD1 (6 bases). Germline V lookup: CDR1 KGHSH, CDR2 LQKENI. The CDR3 contains 15 residues. V lost 3 bases and J lost 6, with 14 bases in between. The CDR3 spells CASSPYPGAAGELFF. CDR3 DNA sequence: TGTGCCAGCTCACCTTATCCAGGGGCGGCCGGGGAGCTGTTTTTT. The variable domain in full, with the rest retrieved from reference TRBV18 and TRBJ2-2, is NAGVMQNPRHLVRRRGQEARLRCSPMKGHSHVYWYRQLPEEGLKFMVYLQKENIIDESGMPKERFSAEFPKEGPSILRIQQVVRGDSAAYFCASSPYPGAAGELFFGEGSRLTVL.

The chain is built from TRBV28 and TRBJ1-4, with TRBD1 as a possible D gene (5 bases). This CDR3 spans 15 amino acids. V was shortened by 7 bases and J by 4 bases, with 16 bases between the two germline ends. Per the germline V gene, CDR1 is MDHEN and CDR2 is SYDVKM. CDR3 coding DNA: TGTGCCAGCATGGGCCCGACAGTCCTTAATGAAAAACTGTTTTTT. Amino acid sequence: CASMGPTVLNEKLFF.

CDR3 bases: TGTGCCAGCAGTGATAAGGGAGTCTCTAGCACAGATACGCAGTATTTT. Its translation is CASSDKGVSSTDTQYF. This sequence joins TRBV25-1 and TRBJ2-3; TRBD2 might be the D (5 bases). The CDR3 length is 16 residues. The V end lost 3 bases, the J end lost 0 bases, and 13 bases lay between the germline ends. The germline CDR1 and CDR2 sequences are MGHDK and SYGVNS.

CDR3 in DNA: TGTGCCAGCAGCCAAGATGGAGGGACTAGGAAGGGCAATGAGCAGTTCTTC. Its translation is CASSQDGGTRKGNEQFF. This chain joins TRBV4-2 and TRBJ2-1; 8 bases line up with TRBD2. Looked up from germline, CDR1 is LGHNA and CDR2 is YNFKEQ. The CDR3 contains 17 residues. The ends lost 0 bases at V and 6 bases at J; junction bases unmatched: 10.

J is TRBJ2-5 and V is TRBV13; 8 nucleotides agree with TRBD2. The length of the CDR3 is 12 residues. Per germline, CDR1 PRHDT and CDR2 FYEKMQ (reference sequence). Germline trimming cut 8 bases from V and 4 bases from J; bases unmatched to any gene: 3. The CDR3 sequence: CASRGGGETQYF. In DNA, the CDR3 is TGTGCCAGCCGGGGGGGCGGAGAGACCCAGTACTTC.